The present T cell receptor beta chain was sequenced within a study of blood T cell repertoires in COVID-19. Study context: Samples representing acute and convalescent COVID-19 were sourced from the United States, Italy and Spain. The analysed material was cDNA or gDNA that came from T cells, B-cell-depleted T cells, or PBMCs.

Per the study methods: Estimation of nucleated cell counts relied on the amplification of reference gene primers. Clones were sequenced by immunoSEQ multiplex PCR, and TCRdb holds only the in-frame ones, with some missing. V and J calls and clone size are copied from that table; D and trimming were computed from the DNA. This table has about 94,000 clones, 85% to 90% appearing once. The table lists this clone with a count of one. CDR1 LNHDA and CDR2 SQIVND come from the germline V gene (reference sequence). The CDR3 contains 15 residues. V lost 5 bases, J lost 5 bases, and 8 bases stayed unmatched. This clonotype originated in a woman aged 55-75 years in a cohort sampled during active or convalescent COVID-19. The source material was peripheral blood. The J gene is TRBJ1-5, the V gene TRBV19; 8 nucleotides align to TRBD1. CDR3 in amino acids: CASSAFQGADQPQHF. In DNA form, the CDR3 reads TGTGCCAGTAGTGCCTTTCAGGGGGCTGATCAGCCCCAGCATTTT.